These 6 T cell receptor beta chains came from one sample sequenced in a study of cytomegalovirus exposure and HLA in healthy donors. Researchers ran the PCR with 60 Vbeta and 13 Jbeta primers. Here immunoSEQ multiplex PCR was the method, and the copy in TCRdb shows in-frame clones only, minus some. The table includes 150,000 to 200,000 clones, approximately 80% detected once. Source material: PBMCs. Receptors originate from a woman aged 25 to 45 in good health and CMV-seronegative.

This clone was seen a handful of times. The V gene is TRBV5-1, the J gene TRBJ2-5, with 14 bases aligning to TRBD2. The V and J ends lost 0 bases and 3 bases, in that order; junction bases with no gene match: 1. This CDR3 contains 16 residues. CDR1 and CDR2 from the germline V gene are SGHRS and YFSETQ. This CDR3 reads CASSLGLAGGEETQYF. The CDR3 region has the DNA TGCGCCAGCAGCTTGGGACTAGCGGGAGGGGAAGAGACCCAGTACTTC. Full variable domain (remainder filled in from reference TRBV5-1 and TRBJ2-5): KAGVTQTPRYLIKTRGQQVTLSCSPISGHRSVSWYQQTPGQGLQFLFEYFSETQRNKGNFPGRFSGRQFSNSRSEMNVSTLELGDSALYLCASSLGLAGGEETQYFGPGTRLLVL.

The chain is built from TRBV6-5 and TRBJ2-5, with D maybe TRBD2 (5 bases). The tail of the sequence fits TRBJ2-7 better, so the J call may be wrong. The CDR3 totals 12 residues. Germline assignment: CDR1 MNHEY and CDR2 SVGAGI. The CDR3: CASSYARDEQYF. CDR3 nucleotide sequence: TGTGCCAGCAGTTATGCGCGGGACGAGCAGTACTTC.

CDR3 loop: CASSLRGQGIGGYTF. Written as DNA, the CDR3 is TGTGCCAGCAGCTTAAGGGGACAGGGAATTGGGGGCTACACCTTC. The chain couples TRBV7-8 to TRBJ1-2; TRBD1 matches at 9 bases. The V gene's germline CDR1 is SGHVS and CDR2 FQNEAQ. The junction had 9 bases not matched to a gene; V was cut back by 2 bases and J by 8 bases. The CDR3 totals 15 residues.

The chain uses TRBV4-1 and TRBJ1-2, with unresolved D. The V gene lost 4 bases and the J gene lost 0 bases, with 6 bases spanning the gap. The germline V gene encodes CDR1 MGHRA and CDR2 YSYEKL. The CDR3 totals 13 residues. The CDR3 bases are TGCGCCAGCAGCCTAGATACTAACTATGGCTACACCTTC. The encoded protein is CASSLDTNYGYTF.

This chain connects TRBV7-2 to TRBJ1-2; 7 bases are shared with TRBD1. J lost 5 bases, V lost 5 bases, and 11 bases had no gene match. The germline gives CDR1 SGHTA, CDR2 FQGNSA. This CDR3 comprises 15 residues. As DNA, the CDR3 is TGTGCCAGCAGCCCCACGGGACAGACTTATTATGGCTACACCTTC. Protein: CASSPTGQTYYGYTF.

The gene calls are TRBV5-1 and TRBJ2-2; 9 bases are a match to TRBD1. J was trimmed by 2 bases and V by 7 bases; bases with no gene match: 3. Germline V gives CDR1 SGHRS, CDR2 YFSETQ. The CDR3 spans 14 residues. This CDR3 is CASRDRDNTGELFF. The CDR3 bases are TGCGCCAGCCGGGACAGGGACAACACCGGGGAGCTGTTTTTT.